The clone carrying this T cell receptor beta chain was detected a few times. V was cut by 3 bases and J by 5 bases, with 22 bases left in between. The CDR3 loop spans 17 amino acids. Germline lookup yields CDR1 ENHRY and CDR2 SYGVKD. The sample is drawn from a study of regulatory T cells in long-lasting Graves disease. The time point denotes: persistent/refractory GD, antithyroid drugs over 5 years with positive TRAb. PBMC RNA served as the TCR library source. Assembly of TCR beta libraries relied on iRepertoire HTBI primers together with Arm-PCR of CDR3 regions. TCRdb processed the multiplex PCR reads anew with MiXCR; each CDR3 protein has one entry. Of about 420,000 distinct CDR3 sequences detected, around 24% appear once; the ten largest clones hold approximately 26%.

This material consisted of peripheral blood mononuclear cells (PBMCs), taken when the disease was refractory, from a patient treated with antithyroid drugs. This receptor was obtained from a female donor with Graves disease. The V call is TRBV10-3, the J call TRBJ1-2, with D hard to call. For the CDR3, the DNA is TGTGCCATCAGTGAATTCCTGGGCAGATACATTAAGTATGGCTACACCTTC. Protein sequence: CAISEFLGRYIKYGYTF.